By share, the clone carrying this T cell receptor beta chain ranks as medium-sized (0.01 to 0.1%). The antigen is not known. The CDR3 runs to 14 residues. The germline gives CDR1 DFQATT, CDR2 SNEGSKA (reference sequence). Trimming cost V 5 bases and J 1 base, with 14 bases left between them. This specimen comes from a study of neurological immune-mediated disorders. General study results and limits: No CDR3 amino acid sequences were shared by expanded clones across subjects, suggesting private repertoires in all groups.

Around 950,000 sorted CD4+ or CD8+ T cells made each library. With 10-nucleotide random UMIs, 5'RACE was used to make the cDNA. TCRdb passed the 5' RACE reads through MiXCR, listing each CDR3 protein once. The sample yields more than 40,000 distinct CDR3 sequences, about 14% seen once. This TCR derives from a woman aged 60-70 years with HTLV-1-associated myelopathy (HAM/TSP). This chain links TRBV20-1 with TRBJ1-1, with D possibly matching TRBD1 (6 bases). Sample: CD4+ T cells from blood. CDR3 protein: CSAPKQGANTEAFF. As DNA, the CDR3 is TGCAGTGCTCCTAAACAGGGAGCGAACACTGAAGCTTTCTTT.